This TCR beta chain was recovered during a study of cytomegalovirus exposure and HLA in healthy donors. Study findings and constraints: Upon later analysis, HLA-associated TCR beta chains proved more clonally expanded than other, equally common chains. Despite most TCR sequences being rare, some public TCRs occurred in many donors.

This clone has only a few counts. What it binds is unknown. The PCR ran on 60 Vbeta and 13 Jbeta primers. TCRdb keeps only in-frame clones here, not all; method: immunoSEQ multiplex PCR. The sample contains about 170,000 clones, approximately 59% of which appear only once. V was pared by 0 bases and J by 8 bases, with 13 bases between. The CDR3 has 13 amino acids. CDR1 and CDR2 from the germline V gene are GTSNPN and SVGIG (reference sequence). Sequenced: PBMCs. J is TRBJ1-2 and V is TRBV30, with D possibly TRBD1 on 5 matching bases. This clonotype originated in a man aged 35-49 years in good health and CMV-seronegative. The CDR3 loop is CAWSVGWTHGYTF. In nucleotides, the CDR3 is TGTGCCTGGAGTGTCGGGTGGACACACGGCTACACCTTC. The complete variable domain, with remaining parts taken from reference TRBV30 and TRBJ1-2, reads SQTIHQWPATLVQPVGSPLSLECTVEGTSNPNLYWYRQAAGRGLQLLFYSVGIGQISSEVPQNLSASRPQDRQFILSSKKLLLSDSGFYLCAWSVGWTHGYTFGSGTRLTVV.